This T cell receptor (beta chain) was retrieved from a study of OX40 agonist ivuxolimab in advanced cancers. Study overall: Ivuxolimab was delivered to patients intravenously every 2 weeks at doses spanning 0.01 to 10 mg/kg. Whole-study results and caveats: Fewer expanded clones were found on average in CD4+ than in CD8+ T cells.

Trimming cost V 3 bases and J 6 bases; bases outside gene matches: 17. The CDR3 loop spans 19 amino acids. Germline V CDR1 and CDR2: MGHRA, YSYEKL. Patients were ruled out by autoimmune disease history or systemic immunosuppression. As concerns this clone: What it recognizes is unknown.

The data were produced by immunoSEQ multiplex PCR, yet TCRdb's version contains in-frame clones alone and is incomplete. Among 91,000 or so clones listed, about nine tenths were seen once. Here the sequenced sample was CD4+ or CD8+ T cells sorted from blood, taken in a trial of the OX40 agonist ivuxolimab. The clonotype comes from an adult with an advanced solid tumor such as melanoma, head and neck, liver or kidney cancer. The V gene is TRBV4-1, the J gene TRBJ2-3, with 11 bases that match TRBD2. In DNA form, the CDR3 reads TGCGCCAGCAGCCAGGTAGCGGGAGGGACGGTAATATTAAGGGATACGCAGTATTTT. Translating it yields CASSQVAGGTVILRDTQYF.